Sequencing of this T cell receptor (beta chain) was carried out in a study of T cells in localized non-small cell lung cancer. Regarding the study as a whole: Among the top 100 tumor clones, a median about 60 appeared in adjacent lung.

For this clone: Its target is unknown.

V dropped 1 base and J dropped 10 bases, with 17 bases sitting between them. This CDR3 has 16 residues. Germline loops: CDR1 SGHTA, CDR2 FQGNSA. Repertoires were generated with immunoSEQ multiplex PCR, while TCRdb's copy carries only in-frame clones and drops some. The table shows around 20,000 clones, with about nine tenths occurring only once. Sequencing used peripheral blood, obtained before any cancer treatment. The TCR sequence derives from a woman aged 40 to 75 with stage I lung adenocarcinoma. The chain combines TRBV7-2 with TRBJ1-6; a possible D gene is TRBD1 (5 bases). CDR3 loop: CASSLGVTRGGSPLHF. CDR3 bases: TGTGCCAGCAGCTTAGGGGTGACGCGGGGGGGATCACCCCTCCACTTT.